Following are 5 T cell receptor beta chains from one sample sequenced in a study of beta chain features in type 1 diabetes. Expressed TCRB transcripts got sequenced, as all isolated RNA was reverse transcribed. Profiled with immunoSEQ multiplex PCR; TCRdb holds only in-frame clones, not every one. The sample includes roughly 610,000 clones, about a sixth seen only once; the top ten take more than 0.08%. Sequenced: naive CD4+ T cells from blood. The receptors were gathered from a man aged 18-30 years in good health.

Only a few counts were recorded for this clone. The chain has TRBV7-9 and TRBJ2-4; no clear D gene. The V gene lost 3 bases and the J gene lost 7 bases, with 10 bases spanning the gap. Germline CDR1 and CDR2: SEHNR and FQNEAQ (reference sequence). The CDR3 contains 13 residues. The CDR3 DNA reads TGTGCCAGCAGCTTGCAACTAACCAACATTCAGTACTTC. It encodes CASSLQLTNIQYF.

This chain uses TRBV18 with TRBJ1-2; D is possibly TRBD1 (6 bases). Germline-derived CDR1 and CDR2 are KGHSH and LQKENI. The CDR3 is 14 amino acids. Trimming stripped 5 bases from V and 4 bases from J, with 14 bases between. DNA of the CDR3: TGTGCCAGCTCAGAGTCGACAGGTTCCTATGGCTACACCTTC. Translated: CASSESTGSYGYTF.

This chain joins TRBV7-6 and TRBJ2-5; perhaps D is TRBD1 or TRBD2 (5 bases each). Germline lookup yields CDR1 SGHVS and CDR2 FNYEAQ. The CDR3 length is 15 residues. Trimming left V 1 base short and J 5 bases short, with 14 bases between. Written as DNA, the CDR3 is TGTGCCAGCAGCTTAGGTGGGACGTCGGCGGAGACCCAGTACTTC. Translation: CASSLGGTSAETQYF.

This clone was recorded a few times. The V and J genes are TRBV18 and TRBJ1-2; possibly TRBD1 for D (6 bases). CDR3 length: 15 amino acids. The germline V gene encodes CDR1 KGHSH and CDR2 LQKENI. The V end was cut by 2 bases, the J end by 0 bases, with 10 bases between. The CDR3 loop is CASSPRDTTNYGYTF. For the CDR3, the DNA is TGTGCCAGCTCACCAAGGGACACCACTAACTATGGCTACACCTTC.

The sample holds a few counts of this clone. V and J are TRBV7-9 and TRBJ2-2, with a weak D call TRBD1 (5 bases). The germline V gene encodes CDR1 SEHNR and CDR2 FQNEAQ (reference sequence). V dropped 4 bases and J dropped 6 bases, with 15 bases sitting between them. The CDR3 consists of 15 residues. The CDR3 loop is CASSSGDRSAGELFF. CDR3 DNA sequence: TGTGCCAGCAGCTCCGGTGACAGATCCGCCGGGGAGCTGTTTTTT.